This TCR beta chain was sequenced for a study of T cells in Graves' hyperthyroidism and ophthalmopathy. Concerning this clonotype itself: Its matching antigen is unknown.

RNA transcripts were the template for amplifying TCR beta CDR3 regions. First-round RT-PCR of the TCR CDR3 relied on the HTBI primer set. One entry per CDR3 protein results from TCRdb running MiXCR on the multiplex PCR reads. The data contain fewer than 250,000 distinct CDR3 sequences, 24% of them singletons. Trimming took 10 bases from V and 1 from J, leaving 17 bases between them. The CDR3 covers 15 residues. Germline assignment: CDR1 MNHEY and CDR2 SVGEGT. Findings and limits, study-wide: Ophthalmopathy was distinguished from stable hyperthyroidism by 13 V-J signatures.

The chain joins TRBV6-2 or TRBV6-3 to TRBJ1-5; D may be TRBD1 (5 bases). This sequence originates from a woman between 35 and 50 years old with Graves' ophthalmopathy. What was sequenced was blood. The CDR3 spells CATQSWRDSNQPQHF. As DNA, the CDR3 is TGTGCCACCCAATCCTGGAGGGACAGCAATCAGCCCCAGCATTTT.